The 16 T cell receptor beta chains below all came from one sample that was sequenced in a study of blood T cell repertoires in COVID-19. This table comes from immunoSEQ multiplex PCR, and its TCRdb copy is limited to in-frame clones, with some not included. The sample shows roughly 160,000 clones, approximately 91% of them seen only once. Material: peripheral blood. The receptor source for this set is a man younger than 30 with COVID-19, enrolled during active disease.

This clone has just one count. This chain links TRBV5-6 with TRBJ1-1; 9 bases map to TRBD1. This CDR3 is built from 14 residues. V was clipped by 4 bases and J by 5 bases; unmatched bases: 6. The germline V gene has CDR1 SGHDT and CDR2 YYEEEE. CDR3 in DNA: TGTGCCAGCAGCCGTACCGGGACAGGGACTGAAGCTTTCTTT. This translates into CASSRTGTGTEAFF.

The chain carries TRBV28 and TRBJ1-1; 7 nucleotides agree with TRBD1. This CDR3 has 14 residues. The germline gives CDR1 MDHEN, CDR2 SYDVKM. J lost 0 bases, V lost 10 bases, and 8 bases had no gene match. CDR3 nucleotides: TGTGCCACATTACAGGGGTCCATGAACACTGAAGCTTTCTTT. As protein: CATLQGSMNTEAFF. Looking up the rest from reference TRBV28 and TRBJ1-1 gives the full variable domain: DVKVTQSSRYLVKRTGEKVFLECVQDMDHENMFWYRQDPGLGLRLIYFSYDVKMKEKGDIPEGYSVSREKKERFSLILESASTNQTSMYLCATLQGSMNTEAFFGQGTRLTVV.

The chain couples TRBV6-5 to TRBJ2-3, with a weak D call TRBD1 (6 bases). The CDR3 has 11 residues. The germline V gene encodes CDR1 MNHEY and CDR2 SVGAGI. V dropped 6 bases and J dropped 13 bases, with 14 bases sitting between them. CDR3 in DNA: TGTGCCAGCAGGGGGGCCGGTTTGGAGTATTTT. It translates to CASRGAGLEYF.

This chain joins TRBV3-1 (or the pseudogene TRBV3-2) and TRBJ1-5; D is uncertain. CDR1 is LGHDT, CDR2 YNNKEL, per germline (reference sequence). Trimming pared 3 bases from V and 0 bases from J, leaving 6 bases between. The CDR3 loop spans 14 amino acids. The chain's CDR3 is CASSQGDSNQPQHF. The CDR3, as DNA: TGTGCCAGCAGCCAGGGAGATAGCAATCAGCCCCAGCATTTT.

The chain has TRBV15 and TRBJ1-1, with D possibly TRBD1 on 6 matching bases. The CDR3 has 15 residues. Germline V gene sequence: CDR1 LNHNV, CDR2 YYDKDF (reference sequence). V was shortened by 0 bases and J by 0 bases, with 8 bases between the two germline ends. Here the CDR3 DNA reads TGTGCCACCAGCAGAGATAGGGACATGAACACTGAAGCTTTCTTT. This gives the protein CATSRDRDMNTEAFF.

This chain joins TRBV3-1 (or the pseudogene TRBV3-2) and TRBJ1-1, with a weak D call TRBD1 (6 bases). CDR1 LGHDT and CDR2 YNNKEL come from the germline V gene (reference sequence). The CDR3 covers 12 residues. The V end was cut by 0 bases, the J end by 10 bases, with 9 bases between. CDR3 amino acids: CASSQDRGGAFF. The CDR3 DNA sequence: TGTGCCAGCAGCCAAGACAGGGGCGGAGCTTTCTTT.

This sequence joins TRBV6-5 and TRBJ2-7, with D tentatively TRBD2 (6 bases). The CDR3 length is 14 residues. Trimming took off 0 bases at V and 6 bases at J, with 12 bases between the two ends. Per germline, CDR1 MNHEY and CDR2 SVGAGI. In DNA form, the CDR3 reads TGTGCCAGCAGTTACTCGGGACTCCACCGCGAGCAGTACTTC. Its protein is CASSYSGLHREQYF.

The CDR3 sequence is CASSLGVGSNSPLHF. DNA of the CDR3: TGTGCCAGCAGTTTAGGAGTGGGTTCTAATTCACCCCTCCACTTT. The chain recombines TRBV28 with TRBJ1-6; D gene uncertain. The CDR3 sequence is 15 residues long. In germline, CDR1 is MDHEN, CDR2 SYDVKM. The V gene lost 2 bases and the J gene lost 6 bases, with 11 bases spanning the gap.

This chain uses TRBV7-2 with TRBJ2-1; TRBD2 agrees at 8 bases. The germline V gene encodes CDR1 SGHTA and CDR2 FQGNSA. The CDR3 runs 15 residues. V shed 2 bases, J shed 9 bases, and the junction held 9 bases outside the gene matches. CDR3 sequence (DNA): TGTGCCAGCAGCTTACTGGCCAGCGGGAGTATTGAGCAGTTCTTC. This sequence encodes CASSLLASGSIEQFF. The full variable domain, completed using reference TRBV7-2 and TRBJ2-1, is GAGVSQSPSNKVTEKGKDVELRCDPISGHTALYWYRQSLGQGLEFLIYFQGNSAPDKSGLPSDRFSAERTGGSVSTLTIQRTQQEDSAVYLCASSLLASGSIEQFFGPGTRLTVL.

The V call is TRBV6-6, the J call TRBJ2-5, with D hard to call. With 2 bases removed from V and 5 bases from J, the gap between germline ends came to 12 bases. The CDR3 extends over 14 amino acids. Per germline, CDR1 MNHNY and CDR2 SVGAGI (reference sequence). The CDR3 DNA sequence: TGTGCCAGCAGTTACGAGCACTTCAGGGAGACCCAGTACTTC. The encoded protein is CASSYEHFRETQYF.

The rearrangement links TRBV19 to TRBJ2-1, with 9 bases aligning to TRBD1. Trimming removed 6 bases from V and 6 bases from J; junction bases left unmatched: 0. CDR1 and CDR2 from the germline V gene are LNHDA and SQIVND (reference sequence). CDR3 length equals 12 residues. The CDR3 loop reads CASRQGANEQFF. CDR3 bases: TGTGCCAGTAGACAGGGGGCCAATGAGCAGTTCTTC.

The V and J genes are TRBV7-9 and TRBJ2-2; D possibly corresponds to TRBD2 (5 bases). The CDR3 totals 13 residues. Trimming cost V 10 bases and J 1 base, with 10 bases left between them. Germline V CDR1 and CDR2: SEHNR, FQNEAQ (reference sequence). Here the CDR3 reads CANDGENTGELFF. Written as DNA, the CDR3 is TGTGCCAACGACGGGGAGAACACCGGGGAGCTGTTTTTT.

J is TRBJ1-6 and V is TRBV9; TRBD1 is a possible D gene (5 bases). Germline assignment: CDR1 SGDLS and CDR2 YYNGEE. This CDR3 comprises 16 residues. Between the trimmed V and J ends, which lost 4 bases and 5 bases, there was a span of 16 bases. CDR3 residues: CASSPWGVGDNSPLHF. The CDR3 bases are TGTGCCAGCAGCCCCTGGGGGGTGGGGGATAATTCACCCCTCCACTTT.

Concerning this clone itself: The junction does not match germline at one end; this may be a read error. The genes are TRBV7-9 and TRBJ1-4; 7 nucleotides line up with TRBD1. This CDR3 spans 15 amino acids. CDR1 SEHNR and CDR2 FQNEAQ come from the germline V gene (reference sequence). The CDR3 coding sequence is TGTGCCAGCAGCGCCGGCACAGGGGCTAATGAAAAACTGCTTTTT. Amino acid sequence: CASSAGTGANEKLLF.

J is TRBJ2-7 and V is TRBV27; TRBD1 is a possible D gene (5 bases). Per the germline V gene, CDR1 is MNHEY and CDR2 is SMNVEV (reference sequence). V dropped 5 bases and J dropped 7 bases, with 9 bases sitting between them. The CDR3 loop spans 11 amino acids. Here the CDR3 DNA reads TGTGCCAGCAGTGTAAGGACAGAGCAGTACTTC. Amino acid sequence: CASSVRTEQYF.

This chain uses TRBV24-1 with TRBJ2-4; 7 bases are shared with TRBD1. The V segment lost 9 bases and the J segment 7 bases; nucleotides outside the gene matches: 2. Germline V gene sequence: CDR1 KGHDR, CDR2 SFDVKD. The CDR3 has 11 amino acids. CDR3 loop: CATAQGNIQYF. DNA for the CDR3: TGTGCCACCGCACAGGGGAACATTCAGTACTTC.